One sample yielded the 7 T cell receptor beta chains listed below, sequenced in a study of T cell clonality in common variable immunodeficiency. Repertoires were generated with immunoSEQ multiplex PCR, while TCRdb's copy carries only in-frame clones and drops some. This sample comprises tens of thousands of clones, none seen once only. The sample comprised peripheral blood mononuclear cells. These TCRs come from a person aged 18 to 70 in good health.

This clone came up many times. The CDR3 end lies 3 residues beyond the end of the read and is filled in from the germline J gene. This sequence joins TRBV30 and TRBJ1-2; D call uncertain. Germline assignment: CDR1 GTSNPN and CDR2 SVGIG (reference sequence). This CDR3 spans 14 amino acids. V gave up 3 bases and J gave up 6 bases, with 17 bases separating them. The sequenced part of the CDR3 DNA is TGTGCCTGGAGGGCGTACGGTCGCGGGGATGGC. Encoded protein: CAWRAYGRGDG. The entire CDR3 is CAWRAYGRGDGYTF.

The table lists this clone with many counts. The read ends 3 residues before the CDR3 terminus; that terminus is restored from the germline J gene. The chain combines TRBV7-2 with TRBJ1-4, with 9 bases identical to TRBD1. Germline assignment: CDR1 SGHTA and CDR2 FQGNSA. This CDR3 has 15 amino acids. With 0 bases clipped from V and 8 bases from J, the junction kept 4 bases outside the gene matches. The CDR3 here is CASSLAQGAGEKLFF. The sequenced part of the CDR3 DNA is TGTGCCAGCAGCTTAGCACAGGGGGCAGGGGAAAAA. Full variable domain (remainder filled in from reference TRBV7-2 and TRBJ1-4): GAGVSQSPSNKVTEKGKDVELRCDPISGHTALYWYRQSLGQGLEFLIYFQGNSAPDKSGLPSDRFSAERTGGSVSTLTIQRTQQEDSAVYLCASSLAQGAGEKLFFGSGTQLSVL.

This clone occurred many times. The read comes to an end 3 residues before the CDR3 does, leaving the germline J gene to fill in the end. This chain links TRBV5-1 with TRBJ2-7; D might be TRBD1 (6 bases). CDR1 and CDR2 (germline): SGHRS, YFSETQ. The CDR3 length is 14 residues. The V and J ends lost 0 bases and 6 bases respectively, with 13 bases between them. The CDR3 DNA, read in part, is TGCGCCAGCAGCTTGGCTGTGACAGGTGTCGAG. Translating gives CASSLAVTGVE. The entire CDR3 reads CASSLAVTGVEQYF.

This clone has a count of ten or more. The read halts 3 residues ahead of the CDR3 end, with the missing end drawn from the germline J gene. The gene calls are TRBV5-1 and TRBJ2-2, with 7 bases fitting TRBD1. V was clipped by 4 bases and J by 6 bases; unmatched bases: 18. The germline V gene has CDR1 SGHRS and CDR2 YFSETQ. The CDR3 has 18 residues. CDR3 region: CASSPAGQVFFVAGELFF. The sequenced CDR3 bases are TGCGCCAGCAGCCCTGCAGGACAGGTGTTTTTTGTCGCCGGGGAG.

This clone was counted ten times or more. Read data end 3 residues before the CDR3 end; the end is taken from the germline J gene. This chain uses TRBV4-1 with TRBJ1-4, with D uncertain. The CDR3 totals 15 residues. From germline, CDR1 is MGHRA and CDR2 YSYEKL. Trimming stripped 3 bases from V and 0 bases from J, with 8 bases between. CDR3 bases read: TGCGCCAGCAGCCACAACTTTGCAACTAATGAAAAA. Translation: CASSHNFATNEK. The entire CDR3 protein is CASSHNFATNEKLFF.

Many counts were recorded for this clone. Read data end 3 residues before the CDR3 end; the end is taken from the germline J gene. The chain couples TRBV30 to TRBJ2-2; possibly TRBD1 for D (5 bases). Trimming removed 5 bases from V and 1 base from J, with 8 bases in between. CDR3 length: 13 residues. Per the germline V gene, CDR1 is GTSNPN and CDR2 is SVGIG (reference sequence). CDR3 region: CAWSTGNTGELFF. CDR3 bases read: TGTGCCTGGTCTACAGGGAACACCGGGGAG.

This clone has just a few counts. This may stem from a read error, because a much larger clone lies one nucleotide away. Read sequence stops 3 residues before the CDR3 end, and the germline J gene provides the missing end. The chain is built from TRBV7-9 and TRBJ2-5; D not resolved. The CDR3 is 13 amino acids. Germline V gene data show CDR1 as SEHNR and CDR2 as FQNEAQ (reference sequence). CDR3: CVSSPQEGETQYF. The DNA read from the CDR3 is TGTGTCAGCAGCCCCCAAGAAGGAGAGACC.